The sample holds many counts of the clone carrying this T cell receptor beta chain. What it binds is not known. Because the library targeted alpha chains, this beta chain is an off-target read whose size means little. Time point indicated: sample taken at primary tumor resection. The data stem from a study of spatial heterogeneity in lung cancer. Study conclusions and caveats: Counts of expanded alpha and beta TCRs within tumors tracked the tumor nonsynonymous mutation count.

TCRdb redid the calling of the 5' RACE reads with MiXCR, one entry per CDR3 protein. Counted here are about 7,000 distinct CDR3 sequences, around 12% occurring once; the ten biggest clones make up around 8.5%. V was cut by 6 bases and J by 15 bases, with 36 bases left in between. CDR3 length: 18 amino acids. The sample consisted of lung tumor tissue, taken at surgery. The origin of this receptor is a male donor with early-stage non-small cell lung cancer. The chain couples TRBV12-3 or TRBV12-4 to TRBJ1-5; tentative D call: TRBD1 (6 bases). The CDR3 nucleotides are TGTGCCAGCAGGGCGCGACGGTCGTTATTACACTACATGAGAGGGGGGCATTTT. It encodes CASRARRSLLHYMRGGHF.